These 25 T cell receptor beta chains were all obtained from the same sample, sequenced in a study of T cells in Graves' hyperthyroidism and ophthalmopathy. RNA transcripts served as the template for amplifying TCR beta CDR3 regions. HTBI primers drove first-round RT-PCR of the TCR CDR3. TCRdb independently ran MiXCR on the multiplex PCR reads; one entry per CDR3 protein. Seen here are roughly 840,000 distinct CDR3 sequences, roughly 40% observed once, and the top ten hold about 9%. The sample taken for sequencing was blood. These receptors originate from a man aged 18 to 30 with Graves' hyperthyroidism.

This clonotype was found a few times. This chain joins TRBV14 and TRBJ1-1, with D perhaps TRBD1 (5 bases). CDR1 and CDR2 from the germline V gene are SGHDN and FVKESK. The CDR3 has 14 amino acids. Trimming left V 1 base short and J 7 bases short, with 13 bases between. This chain's CDR3 is CASSQGAGRGEAFF. The CDR3 nucleotides are TGTGCCAGCAGCCAAGGTGCAGGGCGAGGTGAAGCTTTCTTT.

This clonotype showed up many times. This CDR3 reads CASSIQGAGYGYTF. DNA of the CDR3: TGTGCCAGCAGCATACAGGGGGCAGGCTATGGCTACACCTTC. V usage is TRBV2 and J usage is TRBJ1-2, with TRBD1 matching over 9 bases. There are 14 residues in the CDR3. CDR1 and CDR2 (germline): SNHLY, FYNNEI. V was pared by 6 bases and J by 4 bases, with 6 bases of the junction left unmatched.

The V and J genes are TRBV29-1 and TRBJ2-7; 7 positions match TRBD1. CDR3 length: 14 residues. Germline V gene sequence: CDR1 SQVTM, CDR2 ANQGSEA. V trimming: 2 bases; J trimming: 1 base; junction bases outside the gene matches: 5. The CDR3, as DNA: TGCAGCGTTGAATTGGGGGACAGTTCCTACGAGCAGTACTTC. This encodes CSVELGDSSYEQYF.

J is TRBJ1-5 and V is TRBV10-3, with D possibly matching TRBD1 (6 bases). The germline V gene has CDR1 ENHRY and CDR2 SYGVKD. CDR3 size: 17 residues. Trimming removed 10 bases at V and 4 bases at J, with 26 bases between. The CDR3, as DNA: TGTGCCACCAGCTCGTCGGGGGCCCGTACCTCGAATCAGCCCCAGCATTTT. This encodes CATSSSGARTSNQPQHF.

This rearrangement joins TRBV7-9 to TRBJ1-1, with a tentative D call TRBD1 (6 bases). The CDR3 contains 16 residues. Per germline, CDR1 SEHNR and CDR2 FQNEAQ (reference sequence). Deletions cut 1 base from V and 3 bases from J, with 15 bases between. The CDR3: CASSLVLGAKDTEAFF. In DNA, the CDR3 is TGTGCCAGCAGCTTAGTACTGGGGGCAAAGGACACTGAAGCTTTCTTT.

The chain uses TRBV7-3 and TRBJ2-7; TRBD2 might be the D (5 bases). CDR3 length equals 14 residues. Trimming removed 11 bases from V and 5 bases from J, with 22 bases in between. Germline V gene lookup returns CDR1 SGHTA and CDR2 FQGTGA. CDR3 residues: CAWTAGVGNNEQYF. Here the CDR3 DNA reads TGTGCCTGGACTGCCGGGGTGGGGAACAACGAGCAGTACTTC.

The gene calls are TRBV29-1 and TRBJ2-7, with a weak D call TRBD1 (7 bases). Germline V CDR1 and CDR2: SQVTM, ANQGSEA. The CDR3 runs 11 residues. The germline V and J ends were trimmed by 8 bases and 4 bases, with 12 bases remaining between them. The CDR3 DNA follows: TGCAGCCGGAGGGGGCGTTACGAGCAGTACTTC. Translated: CSRRGRYEQYF.

Details on this clonotype: A much larger clone is a single base away; this may be a read error. V and J are TRBV7-9 and TRBJ1-1, with TRBD1 matching 8 bases. The V segment lost 1 base and the J segment 6 bases; nucleotides outside the gene matches: 4. Germline V gives CDR1 SEHNR, CDR2 FQNEAQ (reference sequence). CDR3 length: 14 residues. CDR3 protein: CASSLGAGGSEAFF. The CDR3 DNA sequence: TGTGCCAGCAGCTTAGGGGCAGGGGGCTCTGAAGCTTTCTTT. Based on the CDR3 plus reference TRBV7-9 and TRBJ1-1, the full variable domain is DTGVSQNPRHKITKRGQNVTFRCDPISEHNRLYWYRQTLGQGPEFLTYFQNEAQLEKSRLLSDRFSAERPKGSFSTLEIQRTEQGDSAMYLCASSLGAGGSEAFFGQGTRLTVV.

This clonotype has just one count. The chain has TRBV19 and TRBJ1-1; no firm D call. Trimming removed 4 bases at V and 3 bases at J, with 12 bases between. The germline gives CDR1 LNHDA, CDR2 SQIVND (reference sequence). CDR3 size: 14 residues. This chain's CDR3 is CASSTVGGYTEAFF. CDR3 bases: TGTGCCAGTAGTACAGTGGGTGGGTACACTGAAGCTTTCTTT. Complete variable domain (other parts from reference TRBV19 and TRBJ1-1): DGGITQSPKYLFRKEGQNVTLSCEQNLNHDAMYWYRQDPGQGLRLIYYSQIVNDFQKGDIAEGYSVSREKKESFPLTVTSAQKNPTAFYLCASSTVGGYTEAFFGQGTRLTVV.

This clonotype was recorded at least ten times. The chain uses TRBV20-1 and TRBJ2-7; 7 bases map to TRBD2. The CDR3 runs to 12 residues. V trimming: 4 bases; J trimming: 3 bases; junction bases outside the gene matches: 3. The germline V gene has CDR1 DFQATT and CDR2 SNEGSKA (reference sequence). The CDR3 reads CSAKGGSYEQYF. CDR3 coding DNA: TGCAGTGCTAAGGGCGGGAGCTACGAGCAGTACTTC.

This chain joins TRBV25-1 and TRBJ2-5; the D call may be TRBD1 or TRBD2 (6 bases each). V was shortened by 5 bases and J by 5 bases, with 18 bases between the two germline ends. This CDR3 spans 15 amino acids. Germline lookup yields CDR1 MGHDK and CDR2 SYGVNS. CDR3 sequence reads: CASSLSWGAEETQYF. The CDR3 coding sequence is TGTGCCAGCAGTTTATCGTGGGGGGCCGAGGAGACCCAGTACTTC.

This clonotype was seen more than once but under ten times. The rearrangement links TRBV6-5 to TRBJ1-3, with TRBD1 matching 8 bases. Germline V gene lookup returns CDR1 MNHEY and CDR2 SVGAGI. The length of the CDR3 is 16 residues. The J segment lost 1 base and the V segment lost 5 bases, leaving 7 bases of the junction unmatched. CDR3: CASSPRTGTSGNTIYF. Here the CDR3 DNA reads TGTGCCAGCAGTCCGCGGACAGGGACGTCTGGAAACACCATATATTTT.

V is TRBV7-2 and J is TRBJ2-7, with 11 bases that match TRBD2. The J segment lost 0 bases and the V segment lost 4 bases, leaving 5 bases of the junction unmatched. The CDR3 totals 16 residues. Per germline, CDR1 SGHTA and CDR2 FQGNSA. CDR3 sequence (DNA): TGTGCCAGCAGCTCCCCTAGCGGGGGGAGCTCCTACGAGCAGTACTTC. It codes for CASSSPSGGSSYEQYF.

This clonotype was found many times. This chain links TRBV10-3 with TRBJ2-2; no clear D. The CDR3 runs 12 residues. V shed 4 bases and J shed 7 bases, with 7 bases lying between them. In germline, CDR1 is ENHRY, CDR2 SYGVKD. The CDR3 reads CAISGRHGELFF. The CDR3 DNA is TGTGCCATCAGTGGGCGCCACGGGGAGCTGTTTTTT.

As concerns this clonotype: A much larger clone differs from this one at a single base, so this may be a read error. V and J are TRBV29-1 and TRBJ2-5; a weak D match, TRBD2 (5 bases). In germline, CDR1 is SQVTM, CDR2 ANQGSEA. The CDR3 covers 13 residues. CDR3 DNA sequence: TGCAGCGTGCTGGGCGGGTTTGGAGAGACCCGGTACTTC. Translating it yields CSVLGGFGETRYF.

The chain has TRBV19 and TRBJ2-7; D assignment may be TRBD1 or TRBD2 (6 bases each). This CDR3 contains 15 residues. Trimming cost V 10 bases and J 6 bases, with 25 bases left between them. Germline-derived CDR1 and CDR2 are LNHDA and SQIVND (reference sequence). As DNA, the CDR3 is TGTGCCACCTCCGAGGGGGGACGGTCCTCGGGCGAGCAGTACTTC. As protein: CATSEGGRSSGEQYF.

The sample holds many counts of this clonotype. The chain joins TRBV7-2 to TRBJ2-6, with D uncertain. There are 16 residues in the CDR3. Germline CDR1 reads SGHTA; CDR2 reads FQGNSA. Trimming cost V 4 bases and J 0 bases, with 10 bases left between them. The CDR3 sequence is CASSSGPNSGANVLTF. DNA for the CDR3: TGTGCCAGCAGCTCTGGCCCCAACTCTGGGGCCAACGTCCTGACTTTC.

This clonotype was picked up many times. This rearrangement joins TRBV7-9 to TRBJ2-7; no reliable D call. Germline V lookup: CDR1 SEHNR, CDR2 FQNEAQ (reference sequence). V shed 5 bases and J shed 2 bases, with 13 bases lying between them. This CDR3 spans 14 amino acids. The CDR3 DNA is TGTGCCAGCAGCGACCCGGACCAGGCCTACGAGCAGTACTTC. Its protein is CASSDPDQAYEQYF.

The V gene is TRBV20-1, the J gene TRBJ1-1; unclear D gene. Germline CDR1 DFQATT, CDR2 SNEGSKA (reference sequence). Trimming took 6 bases from V and 4 from J, leaving 15 bases between them. This CDR3 spans 13 amino acids. This CDR3 is CSADSTRPTEAFF. CDR3 bases: TGCAGTGCGGATTCGACAAGGCCCACTGAAGCTTTCTTT.

The V call is TRBV10-3, the J call TRBJ2-6, with D possibly TRBD1 on 5 matching bases. The CDR3 loop spans 17 amino acids. Per germline, CDR1 ENHRY and CDR2 SYGVKD. The V end lost 4 bases, the J end lost 0 bases, and 13 bases lay between the germline ends. CDR3 DNA sequence: TGTGCCATCAGTGGACAGAAAAGGGCCTCTGGGGCCAACGTCCTGACTTTC. It encodes CAISGQKRASGANVLTF.

This chain joins TRBV6-1 and TRBJ2-7; 9 bases line up with TRBD2. V gave up 5 bases and J gave up 6 bases; unmatched junction bases: 5. From germline, CDR1 is MNHNS and CDR2 SASEGT. The CDR3 spans 13 residues. The chain's CDR3 is CASSSSGDFEQYF. In DNA form, the CDR3 reads TGTGCCAGCAGTTCTAGCGGGGACTTCGAGCAGTACTTC.

This clonotype was counted at least ten times. V and J are TRBV25-1 and TRBJ1-5; D remains unclear. This CDR3 is 19 amino acids long. Germline-derived CDR1 and CDR2 are MGHDK and SYGVNS. Between the trimmed V and J ends, which lost 4 bases and 0 bases, there was a span of 22 bases. Here the CDR3 DNA reads TGTGCCAGCAGTGTGGCAGACCCCCGGGCACGATATAGCAATCAGCCCCAGCATTTT. Encoded protein: CASSVADPRARYSNQPQHF.

In its sample, this clonotype was seen a few times. The rearrangement joins TRBV6-5 to TRBJ1-1; D is unclear. Germline-derived CDR1 and CDR2 are MNHEY and SVGAGI. The germline V and J ends were trimmed by 4 bases and 3 bases, with 12 bases remaining between them. The length of the CDR3 is 14 residues. This chain's CDR3 is CASSSPGGHTEAFF. The CDR3, as DNA: TGTGCCAGCAGTTCCCCCGGTGGACACACTGAAGCTTTCTTT.

V is TRBV19 and J is TRBJ1-2, with D uncertain. V lost 9 bases and J lost 12, with 14 bases in between. Germline assignment: CDR1 LNHDA and CDR2 SQIVND (reference sequence). The CDR3 runs 10 residues. CDR3 protein: CASSLCRHTF. The CDR3 nucleotides are TGTGCCAGCAGCTTGTGCAGACACACCTTC.

This clonotype was detected only a few times. This chain uses TRBV20-1 with TRBJ2-5, with 7 bases matching TRBD1. J was trimmed by 5 bases and V by 5 bases; bases with no gene match: 11. This CDR3 spans 14 amino acids. Per germline, CDR1 DFQATT and CDR2 SNEGSKA (reference sequence). In nucleotides, the CDR3 is TGCAGTGCTTTTACAGGGGCCGGACAGGAGACCCAGTACTTC. Protein sequence: CSAFTGAGQETQYF.